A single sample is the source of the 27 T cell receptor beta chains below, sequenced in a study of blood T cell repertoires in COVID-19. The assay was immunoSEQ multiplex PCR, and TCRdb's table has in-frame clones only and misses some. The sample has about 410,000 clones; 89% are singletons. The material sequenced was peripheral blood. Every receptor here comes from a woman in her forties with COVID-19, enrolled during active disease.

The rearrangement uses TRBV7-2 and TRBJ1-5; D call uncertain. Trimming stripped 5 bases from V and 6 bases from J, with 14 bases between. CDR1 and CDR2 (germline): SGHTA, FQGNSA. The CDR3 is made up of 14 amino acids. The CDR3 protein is CASSPQTRSQPQHF. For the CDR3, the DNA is TGTGCCAGCAGCCCTCAAACGCGGTCTCAGCCCCAGCATTTT. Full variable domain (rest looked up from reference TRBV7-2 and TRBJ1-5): GAGVSQSPSNKVTEKGKDVELRCDPISGHTALYWYRQSLGQGLEFLIYFQGNSAPDKSGLPSDRFSAERTGGSVSTLTIQRTQQEDSAVYLCASSPQTRSQPQHFGDGTRLSIL.

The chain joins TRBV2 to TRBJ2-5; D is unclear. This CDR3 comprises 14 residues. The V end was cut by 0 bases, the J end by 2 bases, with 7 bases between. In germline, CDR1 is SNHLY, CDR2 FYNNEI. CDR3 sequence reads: CASSEAAIQETQYF. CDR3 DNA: TGTGCCAGCAGTGAAGCGGCAATTCAAGAGACCCAGTACTTC.

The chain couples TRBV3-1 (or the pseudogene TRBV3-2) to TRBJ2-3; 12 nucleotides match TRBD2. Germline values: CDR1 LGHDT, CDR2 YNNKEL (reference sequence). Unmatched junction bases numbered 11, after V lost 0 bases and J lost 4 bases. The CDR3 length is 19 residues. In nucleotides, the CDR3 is TGTGCCAGCAGCCAAGATCCCCTTAGACTAGCGGGAGTTTCAGATACGCAGTATTTT. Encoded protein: CASSQDPLRLAGVSDTQYF.

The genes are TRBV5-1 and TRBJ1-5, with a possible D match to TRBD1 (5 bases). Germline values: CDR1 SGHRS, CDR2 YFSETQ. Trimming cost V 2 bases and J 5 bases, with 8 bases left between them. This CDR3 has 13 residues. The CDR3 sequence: CASSLWGDQPQHF. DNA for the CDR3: TGCGCCAGCAGCTTATGGGGGGATCAGCCCCAGCATTTT.

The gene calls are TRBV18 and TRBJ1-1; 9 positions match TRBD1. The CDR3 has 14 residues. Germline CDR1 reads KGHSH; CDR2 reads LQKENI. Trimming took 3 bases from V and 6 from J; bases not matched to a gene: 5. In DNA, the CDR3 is TGTGCCAGCTCACCGACACAGGGGGCCCCTGAAGCTTTCTTT. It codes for CASSPTQGAPEAFF.

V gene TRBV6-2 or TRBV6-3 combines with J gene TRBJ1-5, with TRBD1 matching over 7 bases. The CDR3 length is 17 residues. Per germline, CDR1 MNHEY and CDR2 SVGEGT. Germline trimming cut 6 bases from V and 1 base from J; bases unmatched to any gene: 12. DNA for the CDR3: TGTGCCAGCAGCTTCTGGACAGGTAGAATCAGCAATCAGCCCCAGCATTTT. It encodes CASSFWTGRISNQPQHF.

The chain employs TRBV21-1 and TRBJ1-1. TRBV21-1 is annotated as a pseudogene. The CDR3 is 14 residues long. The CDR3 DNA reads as TGTGCCAGCAGCCCTCACGGGGGGGACACTGAAGCTTTCTTT. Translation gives CASSPHGGDTEAFF.

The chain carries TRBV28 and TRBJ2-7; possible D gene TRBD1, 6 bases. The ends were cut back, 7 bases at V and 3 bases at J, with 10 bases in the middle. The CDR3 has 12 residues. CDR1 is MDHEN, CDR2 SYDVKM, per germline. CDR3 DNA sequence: TGTGCCAGCATGGACAGCGTCTACGAGCAGTACTTC. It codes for CASMDSVYEQYF. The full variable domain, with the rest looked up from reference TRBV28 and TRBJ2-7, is DVKVTQSSRYLVKRTGEKVFLECVQDMDHENMFWYRQDPGLGLRLIYFSYDVKMKEKGDIPEGYSVSREKKERFSLILESASTNQTSMYLCASMDSVYEQYFGPGTRLTVT.

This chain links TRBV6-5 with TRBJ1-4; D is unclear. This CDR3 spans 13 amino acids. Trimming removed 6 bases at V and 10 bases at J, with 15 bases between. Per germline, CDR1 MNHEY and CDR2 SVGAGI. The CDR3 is CASRREPEGKLFF. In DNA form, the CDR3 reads TGTGCCAGCAGGAGAGAACCTGAGGGAAAACTGTTTTTT.

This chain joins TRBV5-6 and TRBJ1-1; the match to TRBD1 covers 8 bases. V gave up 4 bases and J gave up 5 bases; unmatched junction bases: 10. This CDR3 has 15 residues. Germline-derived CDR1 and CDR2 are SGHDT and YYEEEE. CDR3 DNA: TGTGCCAGCAGCGTAGGACAGGGACGAGGGACTGAAGCTTTCTTT. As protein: CASSVGQGRGTEAFF.

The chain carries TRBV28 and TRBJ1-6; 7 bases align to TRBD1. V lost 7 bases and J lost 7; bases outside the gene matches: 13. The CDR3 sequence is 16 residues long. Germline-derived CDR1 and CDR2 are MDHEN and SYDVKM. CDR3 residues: CASIPRGKGANSPLHF. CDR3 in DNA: TGTGCCAGCATCCCTAGGGGGAAGGGGGCAAATTCACCCCTCCACTTT.

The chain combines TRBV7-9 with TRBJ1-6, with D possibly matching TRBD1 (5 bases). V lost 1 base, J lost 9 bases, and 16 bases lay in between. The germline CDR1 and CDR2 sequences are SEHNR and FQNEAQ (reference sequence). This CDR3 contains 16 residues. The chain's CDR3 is CASSLGSGTGLSPLHF. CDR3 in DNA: TGTGCCAGCAGCTTAGGGTCTGGAACAGGTCTTTCACCCCTCCACTTT. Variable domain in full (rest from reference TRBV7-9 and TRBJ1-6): DTGVSQNPRHKITKRGQNVTFRCDPISEHNRLYWYRQTLGQGPEFLTYFQNEAQLEKSRLLSDRFSAERPKGSFSTLEIQRTEQGDSAMYLCASSLGSGTGLSPLHFGNGTRLTVT.

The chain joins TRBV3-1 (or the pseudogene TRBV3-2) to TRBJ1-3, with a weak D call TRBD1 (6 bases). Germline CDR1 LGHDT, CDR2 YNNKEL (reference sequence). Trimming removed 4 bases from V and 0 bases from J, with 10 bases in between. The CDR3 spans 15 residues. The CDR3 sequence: CASSPRDISGNTIYF. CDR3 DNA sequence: TGTGCCAGCAGCCCCCGGGACATCTCTGGAAACACCATATATTTT.

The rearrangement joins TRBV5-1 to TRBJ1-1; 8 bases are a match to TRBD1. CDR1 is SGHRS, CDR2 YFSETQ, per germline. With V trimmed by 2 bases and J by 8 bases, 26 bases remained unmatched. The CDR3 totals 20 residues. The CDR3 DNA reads TGCGCCAGCAGCTTTCGGGCAGGGGGCGCGCGGCCGACGGGAGATCAAGAAGCTTTCTTT. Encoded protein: CASSFRAGGARPTGDQEAFF.

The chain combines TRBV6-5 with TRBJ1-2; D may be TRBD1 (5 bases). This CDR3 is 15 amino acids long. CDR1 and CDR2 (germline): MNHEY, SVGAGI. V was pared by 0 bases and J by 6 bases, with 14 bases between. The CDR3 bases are TGTGCCAGCAGTTACTCGAGGTTAAGCAGGGATGGCTACACCTTC. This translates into CASSYSRLSRDGYTF.

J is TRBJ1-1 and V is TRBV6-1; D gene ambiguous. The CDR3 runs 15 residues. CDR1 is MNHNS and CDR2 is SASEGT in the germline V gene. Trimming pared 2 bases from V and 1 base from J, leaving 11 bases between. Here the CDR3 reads CASSEPRGGNTEAFF. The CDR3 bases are TGTGCCAGCAGTGAACCCCGGGGAGGGAACACTGAAGCTTTCTTT.

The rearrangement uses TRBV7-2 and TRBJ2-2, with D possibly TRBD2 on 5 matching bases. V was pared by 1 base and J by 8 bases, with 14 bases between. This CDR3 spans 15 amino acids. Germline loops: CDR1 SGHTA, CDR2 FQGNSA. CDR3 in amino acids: CASSLVGLTIGELFF. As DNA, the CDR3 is TGTGCCAGCAGCTTAGTAGGACTGACTATTGGGGAGCTGTTTTTT. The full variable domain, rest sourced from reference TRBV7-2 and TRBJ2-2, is GAGVSQSPSNKVTEKGKDVELRCDPISGHTALYWYRQSLGQGLEFLIYFQGNSAPDKSGLPSDRFSAERTGGSVSTLTIQRTQQEDSAVYLCASSLVGLTIGELFFGEGSRLTVL.

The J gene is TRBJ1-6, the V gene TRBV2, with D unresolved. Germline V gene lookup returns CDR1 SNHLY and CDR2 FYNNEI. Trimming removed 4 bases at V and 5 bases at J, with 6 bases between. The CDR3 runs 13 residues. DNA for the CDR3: TGTGCCAGCAGTGGGAGAGATAATTCACCCCTCCACTTT. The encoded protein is CASSGRDNSPLHF.

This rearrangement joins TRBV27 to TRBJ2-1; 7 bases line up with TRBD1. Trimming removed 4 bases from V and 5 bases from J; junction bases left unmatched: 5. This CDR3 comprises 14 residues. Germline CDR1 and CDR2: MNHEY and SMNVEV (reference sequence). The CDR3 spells CASSSGTVNNEQFF. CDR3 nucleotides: TGTGCCAGCAGTTCCGGGACAGTAAACAATGAGCAGTTCTTC.

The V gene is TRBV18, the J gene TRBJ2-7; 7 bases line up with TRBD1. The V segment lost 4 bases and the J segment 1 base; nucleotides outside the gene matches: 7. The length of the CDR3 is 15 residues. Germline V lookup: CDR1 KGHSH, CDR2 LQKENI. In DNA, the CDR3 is TGTGCCAGCTCACTAGGACAGGCCTTGTCCTACGAGCAGTACTTC. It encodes CASSLGQALSYEQYF.

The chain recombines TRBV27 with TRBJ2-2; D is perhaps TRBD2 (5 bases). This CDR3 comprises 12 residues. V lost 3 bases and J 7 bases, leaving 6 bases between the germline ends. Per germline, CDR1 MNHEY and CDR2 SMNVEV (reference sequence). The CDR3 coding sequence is TGTGCCAGCAGTTTTCGGGGCGGGGAGCTGTTTTTT. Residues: CASSFRGGELFF.

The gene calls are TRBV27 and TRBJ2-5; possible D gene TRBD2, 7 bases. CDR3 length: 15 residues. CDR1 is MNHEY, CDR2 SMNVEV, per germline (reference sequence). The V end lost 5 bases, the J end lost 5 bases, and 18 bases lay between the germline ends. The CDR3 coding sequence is TGTGCCAGCAGTCCCTCCGGGGGGCGGTTGGAGACCCAGTACTTC. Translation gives CASSPSGGRLETQYF.

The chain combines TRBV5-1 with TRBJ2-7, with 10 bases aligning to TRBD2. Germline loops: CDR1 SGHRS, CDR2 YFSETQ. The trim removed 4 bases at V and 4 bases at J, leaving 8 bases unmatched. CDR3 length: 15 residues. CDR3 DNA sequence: TGCGCCAGCAGCCGAGTAGCGGGGGGCGAGTACGAGCAGTACTTC. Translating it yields CASSRVAGGEYEQYF.

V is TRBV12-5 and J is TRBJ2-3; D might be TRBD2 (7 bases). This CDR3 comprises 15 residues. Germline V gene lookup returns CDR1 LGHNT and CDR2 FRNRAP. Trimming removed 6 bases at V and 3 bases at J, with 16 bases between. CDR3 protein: CASGPPGGRTDTQYF. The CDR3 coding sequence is TGTGCTAGTGGACCACCCGGGGGGCGGACAGATACGCAGTATTTT.

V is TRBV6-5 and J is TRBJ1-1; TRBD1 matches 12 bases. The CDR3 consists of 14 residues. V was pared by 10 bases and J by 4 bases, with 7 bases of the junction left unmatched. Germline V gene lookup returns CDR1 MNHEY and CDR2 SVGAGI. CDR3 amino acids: CAITPGQGATEAFF. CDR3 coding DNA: TGTGCCATCACGCCGGGACAGGGGGCCACTGAAGCTTTCTTT.

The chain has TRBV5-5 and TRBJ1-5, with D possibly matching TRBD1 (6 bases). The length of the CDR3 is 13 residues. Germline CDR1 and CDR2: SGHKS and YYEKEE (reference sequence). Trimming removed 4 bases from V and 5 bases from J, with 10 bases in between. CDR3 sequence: CASSGAGDQPQHF. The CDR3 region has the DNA TGTGCCAGCAGCGGAGCAGGGGATCAGCCCCAGCATTTT. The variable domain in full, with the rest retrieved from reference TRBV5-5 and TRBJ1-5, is DAGVTQSPTHLIKTRGQQVTLRCSPISGHKSVSWYQQVLGQGPQFIFQYYEKEERGRGNFPDRFSARQFPNYSSELNVNALLLGDSALYLCASSGAGDQPQHFGDGTRLSIL.

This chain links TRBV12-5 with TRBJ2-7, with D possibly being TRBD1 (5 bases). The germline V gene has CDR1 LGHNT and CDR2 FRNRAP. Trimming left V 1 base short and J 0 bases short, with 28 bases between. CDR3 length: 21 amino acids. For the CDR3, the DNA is TGTGCTAGTGGTTTGGGGACACCCACGATTTATACAGGAGAGATCTCCTACGAGCAGTACTTC. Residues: CASGLGTPTIYTGEISYEQYF.